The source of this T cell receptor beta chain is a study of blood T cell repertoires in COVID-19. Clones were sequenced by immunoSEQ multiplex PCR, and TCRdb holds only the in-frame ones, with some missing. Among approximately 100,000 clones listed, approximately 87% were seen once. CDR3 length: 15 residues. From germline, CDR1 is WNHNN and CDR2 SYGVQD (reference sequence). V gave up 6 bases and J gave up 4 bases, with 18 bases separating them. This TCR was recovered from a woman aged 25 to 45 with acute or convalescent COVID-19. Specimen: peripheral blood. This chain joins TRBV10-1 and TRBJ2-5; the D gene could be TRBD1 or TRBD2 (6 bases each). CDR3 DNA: TGCGCCAGCAGCGAGGGGGTCGCGGGGACAGAGACCCAGTACTTC. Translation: CASSEGVAGTETQYF.